Included here is one TCR beta chain sequence, with context. Study processing details: How many nucleated cells were present was estimated from reference gene primer amplification. The data were produced by immunoSEQ multiplex PCR, yet TCRdb's version contains in-frame clones alone and is incomplete. V and J calls and clone size are those listed in that table; D and trimming were worked out from the DNA. In the table there are roughly 400,000 clones, 80% to 90% of which are singletons. Participant-given clinical history determined each cohort assignment. Recovered status in Cohort 3 required two negative PCRs, clearance, or symptom resolution. The source of the sample is a study of blood T cell repertoires in COVID-19. About the study: Specimens from acute and convalescent COVID-19 originated in the United States, Italy and Spain.

This TCR was sampled from a man younger than 40 who had recovered from COVID-19. The sequenced sample consisted of PBMCs or T cells enriched from blood (not recorded which).

The CDR3 coding sequence is TGTGCCAGCAGTGCTAGACAGGGGACTTATGGCTACACCTTC. It yields the protein CASSARQGTYGYTF. This sequence joins TRBV27 and TRBJ1-2, with 8 bases fitting TRBD1. CDR3 length equals 14 residues. J was trimmed by 5 bases and V by 5 bases; bases with no gene match: 7. The V gene's germline CDR1 is MNHEY and CDR2 SMNVEV (reference sequence).